This T cell receptor beta chain emerged from a study of T cell clonotyping in hematopoietic cell transplantation. Study results and limitations: At the given depth, recipient repertoires were over 97% de novo clonotypes.

The CDR3 comprises 11 residues, both ends counted. Per germline, CDR1 MNHEY and CDR2 SMNVEV (reference sequence). The time point denotes: recipient sample about 28 days before transplant, after cytoreduction. A single count supports this clone. Its target is not known. The missing conserved phenylalanine or tryptophan at the end of this CDR3 makes a read error likely. The limits of the CDR3 on the DNA are not certain, so only TCRdb's listed CDR3 is given. The protocol was immunoSEQ multiplex PCR, while the TCRdb copy is restricted to in-frame clones and leaves out a portion. The sample lists tens of thousands of clones; about 96% were seen once.

The sample in question was peripheral blood mononuclear cells, obtained before stem cell transplant. The sequence came from a woman between 50 and 59 years old with acute myeloid leukemia. Some clones in this sample may be carry-over from other donors' samples. The gene calls are TRBV27 and TRBJ2-7; the D call of TRBD1 is as the table states it, not checked on the DNA. CDR3: CASSLDRLWGL.